This record concerns one T cell receptor beta chain sequence. Here immunoSEQ multiplex PCR was the method, and the copy in TCRdb shows in-frame clones only, minus some. The sample holds about 300,000 clones, 85% to 90% seen once. The sample belongs to a study of blood T cell repertoires in COVID-19. CDR3 length: 13 amino acids. Germline CDR1 SGHVS, CDR2 FQNEAQ. V lost 4 bases to trimming and J lost 6 bases; unmatched junction nucleotides: 4. The sequence derives from a woman aged 18-29 years who had recovered from COVID-19. The J gene is TRBJ2-7, the V gene TRBV7-8; 9 bases are a match to TRBD1. Sequencing used PBMCs or T cells enriched from blood (not recorded which). This CDR3 is CASSWDREAEQYF. CDR3 in DNA: TGTGCCAGCAGCTGGGACAGGGAGGCCGAGCAGTACTTC.